Sequencing of this T cell receptor beta chain was carried out in a study of T cell changes during pregnancy in multiple sclerosis. Method: immunoSEQ multiplex PCR; TCRdb's copy keeps in-frame clones and lacks some. The repertoire holds tens of thousands of clones, over 90% seen once, with about 7% in the top ten. V lost 2 bases and J 6 bases, leaving 16 bases between the germline ends. The germline CDR1 and CDR2 sequences are MGHDK and SYGVNS. This CDR3 contains 15 residues. V and J are TRBV25-1 and TRBJ2-5, with a weak D call TRBD2 (5 bases). This receptor was taken from a female donor with multiple sclerosis, enrolled in a pregnancy study. This sample comprised CD8+ T cells from peripheral blood mononuclear cells, obtained in the third trimester of pregnancy. CDR3 nucleotide sequence: TGTGCCAGCAGTGAACCCCGGACTCTCGGAAAGACCCAGTACTTC. Translating it yields CASSEPRTLGKTQYF.